This is a list of T cell receptor beta chains from one sample in a study of PD-1 blockade in classical Hodgkin lymphoma. Using immunoSEQ multiplex PCR, the repertoire was profiled, and TCRdb retains in-frame clones only, with some absent. The sample lists 30,000 or so clones; around 80% were seen once. The sample was peripheral blood mononuclear cells (PBMCs), taken before the fourth cycle of nivolumab. Source of these receptors: a human donor with classical Hodgkin lymphoma. The conserved cysteine and the conserved F or W are not part of the CDR3 here. The order of the fields is V gene, J gene, CDR3 length, CDR3 protein.

V: TRBV5-1
J: TRBJ2-3
length: 19
CDR3: ASSLAILAGDIGAKTDTQY

V: TRBV2
J: TRBJ2-1
length: 10
CDR3: ASSRTYYEQF

V: TRBV11-2
J: TRBJ1-2
length: 14
CDR3: ASSLDYADGSYGYT

V: TRBV19
J: TRBJ2-1
length: 12
CDR3: ASSRAGAGNEQF

V: TRBV13
J: TRBJ2-1
length: 15
CDR3: ASSSPGLAGDWNEQF

V: TRBV4-1
J: TRBJ2-7
length: 14
CDR3: ASSRPPDSGSYEQY

V: TRBV7-9
J: TRBJ2-2
length: 13
CDR3: ASIPDRSNTGELF

V: TRBV6-6
J: TRBJ1-1
length: 11
CDR3: ASSLLSTQEAF

V: TRBV6-5
J: TRBJ2-5
length: 12
CDR3: ASSYSILAETQY

V: TRBV19
J: TRBJ1-1
length: 11
CDR3: ASKTRGVTEAF

V: TRBV19
J: TRBJ2-7
length: 13
CDR3: ASSTSASGSYEQY

V: TRBV6-6
J: TRBJ1-1
length: 11
CDR3: ASRTGEGTEAF

V: TRBV7-9
J: TRBJ2-1
length: 10
CDR3: ASSLMTGYQF

V: TRBV5-1
J: TRBJ1-1
length: 12
CDR3: ASSAGTGLTEAF

V: TRBV6-5
J: TRBJ2-5
length: 12
CDR3: ASSEILVSETQY

V: TRBV10-3
J: TRBJ1-1
length: 12
CDR3: AISEATENTEAF

V: TRBV7-9
J: TRBJ2-4
length: 11
CDR3: ASSLEAGGPSS

V: TRBV28
J: TRBJ1-2
length: 13
CDR3: ASSSPSDRHYGYT

V: TRBV21-1
J: TRBJ2-2
length: 9
CDR3: ASNNTGELF

V: TRBV7-6
J: TRBJ2-2
length: 15
CDR3: ASSLGAGGPGTGELF

V: TRBV18
J: TRBJ1-1
length: 17
CDR3: ASSRRQGNPPLLNTEAF

V: TRBV19
J: TRBJ1-2
length: 12
CDR3: ASSLDRANYGYT

V: TRBV6-5
J: TRBJ1-1
length: 14
CDR3: ASSYYDRGRSTEAF

V: TRBV5-1
J: TRBJ2-7
length: 12
CDR3: ASSLGTSGDEQY

V: TRBV27
J: TRBJ2-1
length: 17
CDR3: ASSPGLAGGEGSYNEQF

V: TRBV5-1
J: TRBJ2-7
length: 13
CDR3: ASSLAGQGSYEQY

V: TRBV6-1
J: TRBJ2-1
length: 11
CDR3: ASLAADGYEQF

V: TRBV19
J: TRBJ2-5
length: 11
CDR3: ASSPPGKETQY

V: TRBV6-4
J: TRBJ1-5
length: 16
CDR3: ASSLIVPGQYRNQPQH

V: TRBV4-1
J: TRBJ2-1
length: 14
CDR3: ASSQDPGQGVNEQF

V: TRBV6-1
J: TRBJ1-1
length: 13
CDR3: ASSALPNGGTEAF

V: TRBV9
J: TRBJ2-1
length: 14
CDR3: ASSVAAGGAHFEQF

V: TRBV15
J: TRBJ2-7
length: 12
CDR3: ATSRDLGAYEQY

V: TRBV28
J: TRBJ2-3
length: 14
CDR3: ASSRRPGHSTDTQY

V: TRBV6-1
J: TRBJ2-3
length: 10
CDR3: ASSDLTDTQY

V: TRBV28
J: TRBJ1-1
length: 12
CDR3: ASSFTGWNTEAF

V: TRBV27
J: TRBJ1-6
length: 10
CDR3: ASSLRGTPLH

V: TRBV19
J: TRBJ2-7
length: 12
CDR3: ASSLRQGAYEQY

V: TRBV7-9
J: TRBJ1-1
length: 11
CDR3: ASNTRQNTEAF

V: TRBV5-1
J: TRBJ2-4
length: 13
CDR3: ASSLDGTSDNIQY

V: TRBV10-3
J: TRBJ2-2
length: 16
CDR3: AISGTSGRAENTGELF

V: TRBV18
J: TRBJ1-2
length: 12
CDR3: ASSQYDRGSGYT

V: TRBV28
J: TRBJ2-7
length: 12
CDR3: ASSLLGTEYEQY

V: TRBV23-1
J: TRBJ2-1
length: 13
CDR3: ASSQSGLPYNEQF

V: TRBV28
J: TRBJ1-2
length: 11
CDR3: ASSTPSNYGYT

V: TRBV28
J: TRBJ1-5
length: 15
CDR3: ASSSLIAQGAVQPQH

V: TRBV15
J: TRBJ1-5
length: 12
CDR3: ATSGTGSRQPQH

V: TRBV21-1
J: TRBJ2-7
length: 18
CDR3: ASSSRGPQGPSPLHYEQY

V: TRBV5-4
J: TRBJ2-5
length: 12
CDR3: ASSSNREQETQY

V: TRBV18
J: TRBJ2-1
length: 11
CDR3: ASSPPMTNEQF

V: TRBV25-1
J: TRBJ2-5
length: 10
CDR3: ASRTEGETQY

V: TRBV18
J: TRBJ1-1
length: 10
CDR3: ASSPGNTEAF

V: TRBV28
J: TRBJ1-1
length: 11
CDR3: ASRTGGNTEAF

V: TRBV18
J: TRBJ2-7
length: 12
CDR3: ASSLTGGPYEQY

V: TRBV5-8
J: TRBJ2-1
length: 13
CDR3: ASSSTGTLLNEQF

V: TRBV28
J: TRBJ1-2
length: 11
CDR3: ATISGGGYGYT